One T cell receptor beta chain is described in this entry. Antigen unknown. Vbeta (60) and Jbeta (13) primers were used in the PCR. TCRdb keeps only in-frame clones here, not all; method: immunoSEQ multiplex PCR. The repertoire holds 90,000 to 140,000 clones, with over 75% as singletons. Unrecorded immune exposures were likely, despite nominal health at sampling. Trimming left V 2 bases short and J 5 bases short, with 16 bases between. From germline, CDR1 is GTSNPN and CDR2 SVGIG (reference sequence). The CDR3 runs 15 residues. This sample is drawn from a study of cytomegalovirus exposure and HLA in healthy donors. Across the study: When 300 to 400 donors were genotyped, about 81% of them were found to fall in the Caucasian-associated ancestry cluster. Study-wide results and limits: For most TCR beta V segments, an earlier analysis put the productive rate at about 90% or about 30% of the time. Indistinguishable V segments, including TRBV6-2 and TRBV6-3, were excluded.

The receptor comes from a young man in good health and CMV-seropositive. This sequence joins TRBV30 and TRBJ1-5; the D is unclear. Sample: PBMCs. CDR3 region: CAWSLPGFQDQPQHF. The DNA for the CDR3 is TGTGCCTGGAGTTTACCTGGGTTTCAGGATCAGCCCCAGCATTTT.